This T cell receptor (beta chain) was captured in a study of T cell responses to AZD1222 COVID-19 vaccine. In germline, CDR1 is KGHSH, CDR2 LQKENI. CDR3 length: 14 amino acids. V shed 5 bases and J shed 1 base, with 11 bases lying between them. Profiling relied on immunoSEQ multiplex PCR, and the TCRdb table lists in-frame clones only, not all of them. Found here are around 160,000 clones, nearly 90% of them singletons; the top ten hold about 5%. Here the sequenced sample was peripheral blood, taken on day 0 of AZD1222 vaccination. The chain joins TRBV18 to TRBJ1-1; no reliable D call. This sequence was found in an adult in good health. CDR3 in DNA: TGTGCCAGCTCAGTACTAGAAGAGAACACTGAAGCTTTCTTT. As protein: CASSVLEENTEAFF. The entire variable domain, with the rest obtained from reference TRBV18 and TRBJ1-1, is as follows: NAGVMQNPRHLVRRRGQEARLRCSPMKGHSHVYWYRQLPEEGLKFMVYLQKENIIDESGMPKERFSAEFPKEGPSILRIQQVVRGDSAAYFCASSVLEENTEAFFGQGTRLTVV.